Each of the 18 T cell receptor beta chains below was sequenced from the same sample in a study of CD4+ T cells in melanoma. TCRdb's copy holds only in-frame clones and misses some; the assay was immunoSEQ multiplex PCR. The sample includes around 100,000 clones, over 80% of them seen just once. The sample was peripheral blood. All receptors derive from a human donor with melanoma.

The J gene is TRBJ1-2, the V gene TRBV4-1, with D unclear. V lost 0 bases and J lost 8, with 4 bases in between. The CDR3 consists of 11 residues. The germline CDR1 and CDR2 sequences are MGHRA and YSYEKL. CDR3 residues: CASSQDGGYTF. In DNA form, the CDR3 reads TGCGCCAGCAGCCAAGACGGGGGCTACACCTTC.

In its sample, this clone was seen a few times. This sequence joins TRBV7-2 and TRBJ1-1, with D perhaps TRBD1 (5 bases). V was shortened by 5 bases and J by 0 bases, with 13 bases between the two germline ends. The CDR3 extends over 15 amino acids. Germline CDR1 SGHTA, CDR2 FQGNSA. The CDR3, as DNA: TGTGCCAGCAGCCAGAGGGGCAACGTGAACACTGAAGCTTTCTTT. Its protein is CASSQRGNVNTEAFF.

The chain is built from TRBV28 and TRBJ2-7; 8 positions match TRBD2. The CDR3 covers 17 residues. V was pared by 3 bases and J by 2 bases, with 12 bases of the junction left unmatched. In germline, CDR1 is MDHEN, CDR2 SYDVKM. CDR3 amino acids: CASSFLAGPPRTYEQYF. The CDR3 nucleotides are TGTGCCAGCAGTTTCTTAGCGGGACCGCCCCGGACCTACGAGCAGTACTTC.

V gene TRBV18 combines with J gene TRBJ2-5, with 8 bases identical to TRBD2. V lost 6 bases to trimming and J lost 5 bases; unmatched junction nucleotides: 8. Germline-derived CDR1 and CDR2 are KGHSH and LQKENI. This CDR3 has 14 amino acids. CDR3 DNA sequence: TGTGCCAGCTCTAACGGCGGGGGGCCGGAGACCCAGTACTTC. It is translated as CASSNGGGPETQYF.

This clone has a handful of counts. The J gene is TRBJ1-1, the V gene TRBV30; 10 positions agree with TRBD1. J lost 1 base, V lost 8 bases, and 7 bases had no gene match. This CDR3 has 14 residues. Germline V gene lookup returns CDR1 GTSNPN and CDR2 SVGIG (reference sequence). As DNA, the CDR3 is TGTGCCACCCGACAGGGGGCGGCGAACACTGAAGCTTTCTTT. Translated, it gives CATRQGAANTEAFF.

The rearrangement joins TRBV4-3 to TRBJ2-7, with D possibly being TRBD1 or TRBD2 (6 bases each). CDR3 length equals 20 residues. V lost 0 bases, J lost 5 bases, and 29 bases lay in between. CDR1 LGHNA and CDR2 YSLEER come from the germline V gene. The chain's CDR3 is CASSQETITPSSERGDEQYF. The CDR3 region has the DNA TGCGCCAGCAGCCAAGAGACCATTACTCCGTCCAGCGAGAGGGGGGACGAGCAGTACTTC.

This clone was counted only a few times. The chain carries TRBV30 and TRBJ1-2; D might be TRBD1 (5 bases). Trimming removed 3 bases from V and 7 bases from J, with 12 bases in between. The V gene's germline CDR1 is GTSNPN and CDR2 SVGIG (reference sequence). This CDR3 contains 12 residues. The CDR3 loop reads CAWRGRDGGYTF. CDR3 DNA sequence: TGTGCCTGGAGGGGCAGGGATGGTGGCTACACCTTC.

The V gene is TRBV7-3, the J gene TRBJ2-7; D possibly corresponds to TRBD1 (5 bases). Germline CDR1 and CDR2: SGHTA and FQGTGA. V was trimmed by 5 bases and J by 3 bases, leaving 20 bases between them. This CDR3 spans 16 amino acids. The CDR3 here is CASSPDGAELGYEQYF. CDR3 nucleotide sequence: TGTGCCAGCAGCCCCGATGGGGCAGAATTGGGCTACGAGCAGTACTTC.

This rearrangement joins TRBV29-1 to TRBJ2-1; D is unclear. The V and J ends lost 8 bases and 6 bases respectively, with 20 bases between them. CDR3 length: 14 residues. Germline values: CDR1 SQVTM, CDR2 ANQGSEA. The CDR3 loop is CSFRKGSLSNEQFF. The CDR3 coding sequence is TGCAGCTTCCGGAAGGGAAGCCTCTCCAATGAGCAGTTCTTC.

The gene calls are TRBV9 and TRBJ2-3; D is possibly TRBD1 or TRBD2 (6 bases each). The V gene lost 3 bases and the J gene lost 3 bases, with 20 bases spanning the gap. The CDR3 has 17 amino acids. Germline assignment: CDR1 SGDLS and CDR2 YYNGEE. The CDR3 spells CASSAGDWRGRTDTQYF. The CDR3 nucleotides read TGTGCCAGCAGCGCAGGTGACTGGAGGGGGAGAACAGATACGCAGTATTTT. Looking up the rest from reference TRBV9 and TRBJ2-3 gives the full variable domain: DSGVTQTPKHLITATGQRVTLRCSPRSGDLSVYWYQQSLDQGLQFLIQYYNGEERAKGNILERFSAQQFPDLHSELNLSSLELGDSALYFCASSAGDWRGRTDTQYFGPGTRLTVL.

V and J are TRBV7-7 and TRBJ2-1; 7 bases line up with TRBD1. The CDR3 spans 14 residues. Germline values: CDR1 SSHAT, CDR2 FNYEAQ (reference sequence). Trimming cost V 5 bases and J 5 bases; bases outside gene matches: 6. DNA for the CDR3: TGTGCCAGCAGCGCCGGGACAGCGGACAATGAGCAGTTCTTC. This translates into CASSAGTADNEQFF.

V and J are TRBV10-3 and TRBJ2-2; the D is unclear. Trimming cost V 2 bases and J 4 bases, with 11 bases left between them. CDR1 and CDR2 (germline): ENHRY, SYGVKD. The CDR3 extends over 15 amino acids. The CDR3, as DNA: TGTGCCATCAGTGAGAGTGGGCCGATCACCGGGGAGCTGTTTTTT. Amino acid sequence: CAISESGPITGELFF.

The chain carries TRBV19 and TRBJ2-7; unclear D gene. The CDR3 contains 14 residues. CDR1 and CDR2 (germline): LNHDA, SQIVND (reference sequence). Deletions cut 6 bases from V and 1 base from J, with 13 bases between. CDR3 region: CASRPLASSYEQYF. For the CDR3, the DNA is TGTGCCAGTAGACCCCTGGCGTCGTCCTACGAGCAGTACTTC.

The rearrangement links TRBV19 to TRBJ2-3; D not certain. V lost 3 bases and J lost 3, with 4 bases in between. The CDR3 is made up of 12 amino acids. CDR1 and CDR2 (germline): LNHDA, SQIVND (reference sequence). The CDR3 DNA reads as TGTGCCAGTAGTATCCGGACAGATACGCAGTATTTT. It translates to CASSIRTDTQYF.

The chain couples TRBV27 to TRBJ1-1; no firm D call. The V end lost 5 bases, the J end lost 4 bases, and 11 bases lay between the germline ends. There are 13 residues in the CDR3. Per the germline V gene, CDR1 is MNHEY and CDR2 is SMNVEV (reference sequence). CDR3 in amino acids: CASSPLRGTEAFF. The CDR3 DNA sequence: TGTGCCAGCAGTCCCTTGAGAGGCACTGAAGCTTTCTTT.

The V and J genes are TRBV10-1 and TRBJ1-5; D not certain. The CDR3 length is 15 residues. Germline CDR1 and CDR2: WNHNN and SYGVQD (reference sequence). V was clipped by 7 bases and J by 0 bases, with 13 bases between them. The CDR3 DNA reads as TGCGCCAGCACGACAAGGCCCTTTAGCAATCAGCCCCAGCATTTT. Protein sequence: CASTTRPFSNQPQHF.

The chain links TRBV6-4 to TRBJ2-2; 8 bases line up with TRBD1. This CDR3 region has 16 residues. From germline, CDR1 is MRHNA and CDR2 SNTAGT. The junction had 5 bases not matched to a gene; V was cut back by 1 base and J by 4 bases. The CDR3: CASSDYVQGGTGELFF. As DNA, the CDR3 is TGTGCCAGCAGTGACTACGTACAGGGGGGCACCGGGGAGCTGTTTTTT.

V is TRBV7-9 and J is TRBJ1-3, with D unresolved. This CDR3 spans 16 amino acids. V lost 2 bases to trimming and J lost 1 base, with 12 bases between them. CDR1 and CDR2 from the germline V gene are SEHNR and FQNEAQ (reference sequence). CDR3 loop: CASSLLSSDSGNTIYF. The CDR3 nucleotides read TGTGCCAGCAGCTTACTTTCGTCAGATTCTGGAAACACCATATATTTT.